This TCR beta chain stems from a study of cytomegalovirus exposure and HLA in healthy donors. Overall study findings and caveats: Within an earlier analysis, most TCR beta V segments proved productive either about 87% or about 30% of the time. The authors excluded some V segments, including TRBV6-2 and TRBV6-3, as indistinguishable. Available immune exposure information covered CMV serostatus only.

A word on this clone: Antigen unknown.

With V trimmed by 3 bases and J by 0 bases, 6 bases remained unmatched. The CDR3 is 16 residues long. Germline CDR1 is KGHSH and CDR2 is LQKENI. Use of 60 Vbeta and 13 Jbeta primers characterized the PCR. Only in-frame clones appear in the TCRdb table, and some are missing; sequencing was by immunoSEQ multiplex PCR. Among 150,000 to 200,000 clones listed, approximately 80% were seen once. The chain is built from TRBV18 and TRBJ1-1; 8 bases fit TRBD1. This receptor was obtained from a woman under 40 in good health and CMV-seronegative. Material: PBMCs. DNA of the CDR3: TGTGCCAGCTCACCGACAGGGGAACGCATGAACACTGAAGCTTTCTTT. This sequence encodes CASSPTGERMNTEAFF.